Shown below are 2 T cell receptor beta chains from a single sample sequenced in a study of OX40 agonist ivuxolimab in advanced cancers. TCRdb's copy holds only in-frame clones and misses some; the assay was immunoSEQ multiplex PCR. The table lists around 40,000 clones, less than 90% of them singletons. Sequencing used CD4+ or CD8+ T cells sorted from blood, obtained in a trial of the OX40 agonist ivuxolimab. These receptors all stem from an adult with an advanced solid tumor such as melanoma, head and neck, liver or kidney cancer.

V gene TRBV7-3 combines with J gene TRBJ2-7, with a tentative D call TRBD2 (6 bases). Per the germline V gene, CDR1 is SGHTA and CDR2 is FQGTGA. CDR3 length: 13 amino acids. The V and J ends lost 4 bases and 5 bases respectively, with 12 bases between them. In nucleotides, the CDR3 is TGTGCCAGCAGCTCGATCTGGGGGGACGAGCAGTACTTC. Amino acids: CASSSIWGDEQYF.

The chain couples TRBV6-1 to TRBJ1-1; 7 bases are shared with TRBD1. The CDR3 has 14 amino acids. CDR1 is MNHNS and CDR2 is SASEGT in the germline V gene. Trimming removed 9 bases from V and 5 bases from J; junction bases left unmatched: 12. The DNA for the CDR3 is TGTGCCAGTAGGGGATACAGGGGAGGAACTGAAGCTTTCTTT. This sequence encodes CASRGYRGGTEAFF.